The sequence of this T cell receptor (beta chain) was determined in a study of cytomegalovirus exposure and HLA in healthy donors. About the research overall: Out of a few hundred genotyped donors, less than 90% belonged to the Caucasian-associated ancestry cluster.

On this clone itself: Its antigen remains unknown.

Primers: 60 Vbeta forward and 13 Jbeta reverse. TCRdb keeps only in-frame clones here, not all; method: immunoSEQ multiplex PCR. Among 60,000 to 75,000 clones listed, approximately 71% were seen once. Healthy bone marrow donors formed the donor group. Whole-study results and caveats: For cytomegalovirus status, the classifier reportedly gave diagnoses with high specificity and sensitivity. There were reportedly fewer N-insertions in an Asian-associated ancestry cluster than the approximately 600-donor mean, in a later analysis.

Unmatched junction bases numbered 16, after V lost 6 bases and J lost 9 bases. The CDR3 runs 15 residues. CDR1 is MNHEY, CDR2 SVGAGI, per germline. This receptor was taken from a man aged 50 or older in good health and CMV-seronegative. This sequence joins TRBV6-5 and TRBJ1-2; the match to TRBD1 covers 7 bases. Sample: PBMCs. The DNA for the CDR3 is TGTGCCAGCAGGGCCCCCGGGACAGACGGGTTGCGCTACACCTTC. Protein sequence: CASRAPGTDGLRYTF.